This entry lists 13 T cell receptor beta chains sequenced from one sample in a study of beta chain features in type 1 diabetes. The isolated RNA, all of it, was reverse transcribed, so expressed TCRB transcripts were what got sequenced. Assay: immunoSEQ multiplex PCR; the TCRdb copy retains only in-frame clones and omits some. The sample shows almost 250,000 clones, around an eighth of them seen only once. The source material was naive CD4+ T cells from blood. All receptors derive from a woman between 35 and 50 years old in good health.

There are a few counts of this clone. This chain joins TRBV6-6 and TRBJ1-5, with 10 bases identical to TRBD1. The germline CDR1 and CDR2 sequences are MNHNY and SVGAGI (reference sequence). The CDR3 runs to 15 residues. J was trimmed by 6 bases and V by 4 bases; bases with no gene match: 6. The CDR3 nucleotides are TGTGCCAGCAGTTTCCGGGACAGGGGTGGTCAGCCCCAGCATTTT. Translation gives CASSFRDRGGQPQHF.

The J gene is TRBJ1-2, the V gene TRBV6-5; 7 nucleotides line up with TRBD1. J was trimmed by 2 bases and V by 5 bases; bases with no gene match: 5. This CDR3 comprises 14 residues. Looked up from germline, CDR1 is MNHEY and CDR2 is SVGAGI. For the CDR3, the DNA is TGTGCCAGCAGTCGGACAGGCATAAACTATGGCTACACCTTC. Translated, it gives CASSRTGINYGYTF.

The DNA of the CDR3 is TGTGCCAGCTCACCCCCGGGGGACTACAATGAGCAGTTCTTC. Its translation: CASSPPGDYNEQFF. The chain has TRBV18 and TRBJ2-1, with D perhaps TRBD2 (6 bases). The germline V and J ends were trimmed by 3 bases and 3 bases, with 9 bases remaining between them. This CDR3 region has 14 residues. Germline V gene lookup returns CDR1 KGHSH and CDR2 LQKENI.

The V gene is TRBV13, the J gene TRBJ2-2; 12 bases align to TRBD2. The CDR3 has 18 residues. CDR1 is PRHDT, CDR2 FYEKMQ, per germline (reference sequence). The junction had 14 bases not matched to a gene; V was cut back by 5 bases and J by 7 bases. The CDR3 reads CASSPPWRLAGAGGELFF. DNA for the CDR3: TGTGCCAGCAGCCCCCCCTGGAGACTAGCGGGGGCTGGCGGGGAGCTGTTTTTT.

J is TRBJ1-5 and V is TRBV7-9; D is unclear. Germline V gene data show CDR1 as SEHNR and CDR2 as FQNEAQ (reference sequence). V lost 2 bases, J lost 5 bases, and 10 bases lay in between. This CDR3 spans 14 amino acids. In DNA form, the CDR3 reads TGTGCCAGCAGCTTATCGTCAGCGGATCAGCCCCAGCATTTT. Its protein is CASSLSSADQPQHF. The whole variable domain, remainder taken from reference TRBV7-9 and TRBJ1-5, is DTGVSQNPRHKITKRGQNVTFRCDPISEHNRLYWYRQTLGQGPEFLTYFQNEAQLEKSRLLSDRFSAERPKGSFSTLEIQRTEQGDSAMYLCASSLSSADQPQHFGDGTRLSIL.

The rearrangement uses TRBV2 and TRBJ2-5; tentative D call: TRBD2 (6 bases). This CDR3 comprises 12 residues. V lost 7 bases, J lost 5 bases, and 11 bases lay in between. Germline CDR1 SNHLY, CDR2 FYNNEI. The CDR3 loop reads CASKEGMETQYF. The CDR3 DNA sequence: TGTGCCAGCAAGGAGGGGATGGAGACCCAGTACTTC. The entire variable domain, with the rest obtained from reference TRBV2 and TRBJ2-5, is as follows: EPEVTQTPSHQVTQMGQEVILRCVPISNHLYFYWYRQILGQKVEFLVSFYNNEISEKSEIFDDQFSVERPDGSNFTLKIRSTKLEDSAMYFCASKEGMETQYFGPGTRLLVL.

This clone occurred a few times. The chain links TRBV12-5 to TRBJ2-3; 11 positions match TRBD2. The ends lost 0 bases at V and 4 bases at J; junction bases unmatched: 12. The CDR3 consists of 19 residues. Germline V gene sequence: CDR1 LGHNT, CDR2 FRNRAP. In DNA form, the CDR3 reads TGTGCTAGTGGTTTGGTACGCCTAGCGGGGGGAACCGTCCCAGATACGCAGTATTTT. Its translation: CASGLVRLAGGTVPDTQYF.

This clone was seen just once. This chain connects TRBV9 to TRBJ1-5; possible D gene TRBD1, 5 bases. The CDR3 consists of 14 residues. Trimming removed 5 bases at V and 4 bases at J, with 13 bases between. Per the germline V gene, CDR1 is SGDLS and CDR2 is YYNGEE. CDR3 residues: CASSAGLANQPQHF. The CDR3 DNA sequence: TGTGCCAGCAGTGCGGGGCTCGCAAATCAGCCCCAGCATTTT.

A few counts support this clone. The rearrangement joins TRBV5-6 to TRBJ1-5; 10 nucleotides align to TRBD1. CDR3 size: 17 residues. Per germline, CDR1 SGHDT and CDR2 YYEEEE. With 2 bases clipped from V and 2 bases from J, the junction kept 7 bases outside the gene matches. This CDR3 reads CASSLDRGRGGNQPQHF. For the CDR3, the DNA is TGTGCCAGCAGCTTAGACAGGGGGCGAGGCGGCAATCAGCCCCAGCATTTT.

This clone has just a few counts. This rearrangement joins TRBV27 to TRBJ2-5; no definite D call. The germline CDR1 and CDR2 sequences are MNHEY and SMNVEV (reference sequence). The CDR3 loop spans 13 amino acids. Trimming left V 6 bases short and J 5 bases short, with 13 bases between. The chain's CDR3 is CASRSNNVETQYF. Here the CDR3 DNA reads TGTGCCAGCAGGTCCAACAATGTGGAGACCCAGTACTTC.

The chain links TRBV6-5 to TRBJ2-7, with D uncertain. In germline, CDR1 is MNHEY, CDR2 SVGAGI. V was shortened by 5 bases and J by 0 bases, with 11 bases between the two germline ends. The CDR3 sequence is 14 residues long. CDR3 DNA sequence: TGTGCCAGCAGTGAAACGTATAGCTCCTACGAGCAGTACTTC. Protein sequence: CASSETYSSYEQYF.

This clone was seen once. This rearrangement joins TRBV7-2 to TRBJ2-1; D is possibly TRBD1 (5 bases). The ends were cut back, 4 bases at V and 8 bases at J, with 15 bases in the middle. Per germline, CDR1 SGHTA and CDR2 FQGNSA. This CDR3 contains 14 residues. The CDR3: CASSSRQPADEQFF. CDR3 DNA sequence: TGTGCCAGCAGCTCCAGACAGCCGGCCGATGAGCAGTTCTTC.

This clone was counted between two and nine times. This chain connects TRBV20-1 to TRBJ2-3, with 7 bases matching TRBD2. With V trimmed by 3 bases and J by 7 bases, 1 base remained unmatched. This CDR3 comprises 11 residues. Germline values: CDR1 DFQATT, CDR2 SNEGSKA (reference sequence). The CDR3 spells CSASGGNTQYF. DNA of the CDR3: TGCAGTGCTAGCGGGGGGAATACGCAGTATTTT.